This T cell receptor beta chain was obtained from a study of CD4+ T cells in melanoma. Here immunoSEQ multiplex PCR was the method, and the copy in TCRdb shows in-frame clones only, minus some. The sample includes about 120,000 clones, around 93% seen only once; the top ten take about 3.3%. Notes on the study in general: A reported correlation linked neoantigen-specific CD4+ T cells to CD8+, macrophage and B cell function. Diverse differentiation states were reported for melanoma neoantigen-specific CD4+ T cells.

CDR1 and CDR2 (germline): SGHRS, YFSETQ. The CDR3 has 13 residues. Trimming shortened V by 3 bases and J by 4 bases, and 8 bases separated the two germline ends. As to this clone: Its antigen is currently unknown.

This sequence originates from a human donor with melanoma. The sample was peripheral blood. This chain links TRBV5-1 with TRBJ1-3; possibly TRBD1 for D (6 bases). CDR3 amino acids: CASSSDRGNTIYF. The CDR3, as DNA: TGCGCCAGCAGCTCGGACAGAGGAAACACCATATATTTT.